This T cell receptor (beta chain) was captured in a study of blood T cell repertoires in COVID-19. Study as a whole: Sites across the United States, Italy and Spain contributed samples from acute and convalescent COVID-19. From T cells, B-cell-depleted T cells, or PBMCs came the material, which was cDNA or gDNA.

The protocol was immunoSEQ multiplex PCR, while the TCRdb copy is restricted to in-frame clones and leaves out a portion. The sample carries 350,000 to 500,000 clones, approximately 90% recorded once. Between the trimmed V and J ends, which lost 6 bases and 3 bases, there was a span of 18 bases. The CDR3 contains 15 residues. The germline gives CDR1 MNHNY, CDR2 SVGAGI (reference sequence). The rearrangement joins TRBV6-6 to TRBJ2-7, with a possible D match to TRBD2 (5 bases). This clonotype was obtained from a man younger than 30 with COVID-19, enrolled during active disease. The specimen sequenced was peripheral blood. CDR3 in DNA: TGTGCCAGCAGAAGGGCGGCAGCGGCATACTACGAGCAGTACTTC. It encodes CASRRAAAAYYEQYF.